These T cell receptor beta chains were read from a single sample in a study of Graves' ophthalmopathy and Graves' hyperthyroidism. MiXCR was run by TCRdb on the multiplex PCR reads, yielding one entry per CDR3 protein. The data hold just over 600,000 distinct CDR3 sequences, with 22% observed a single time. Sequencing was carried out using peripheral blood. The receptors were sampled from a woman under 30 with stable Graves' hyperthyroidism. Some clones in this sample may be carry-over from other donors' samples. The conserved cysteine and the conserved F or W are not part of the CDR3 here. Size values are once, few and many counts, or a class for expanded clones, and some rows have none.

V	length	size	J	CDR3
TRBV13	13	few	TRBJ1-3	ASSAGKGSGNTIY
TRBV2	16	many	TRBJ2-2	ASSEGKRGVRGTGELF
TRBV28	12	many	TRBJ2-7	ASSSTGKSYEQY
TRBV9	13	many	TRBJ2-2	ASSADPRWTGELF
TRBV5-1	15	NA	TRBJ2-7	ASSLVGLAGGTYEQY
TRBV28	12	many	TRBJ1-1	ASSFRHSNTEAF
TRBV27	10	once	TRBJ1-5	ASSCVGRPQH
TRBV2	11	many	TRBJ1-6	ASSEGLGSPLH
TRBV12-3/TRBV12-4	14	many	TRBJ1-1	ASSPDRVIPKPEAF
TRBV19	12	many	TRBJ2-2	ASSWDRGTGELF
TRBV4-1	13	NA	TRBJ2-5	ASSQDLRLVETQY
TRBV20-1	12	many	TRBJ1-3	SAPDRETGNTIY
TRBV11-1	14	many	TRBJ2-7	ASSKPPGGRQNEQY
TRBV20-1	13	many	TRBJ1-1	SARPLIGRYTEAF
TRBV28	16	NA	TRBJ2-7	ASSLAWRGRASSYEQY
TRBV4-1	13	many	TRBJ2-2	ASSQDGGLVGELF
TRBV6-1	12	few	TRBJ2-2	ASSEYRRTGELF
TRBV18	10	many	TRBJ1-1	ASSTDGAEAF
TRBV5-6	14	few	TRBJ1-5	ASSFYLQGRDQPQH